This T cell receptor beta chain was recovered during a study of blood T cell repertoires in COVID-19. Overall study: Sample material is recorded as cDNA or gDNA derived from T cells, B-cell-depleted T cells, or PBMCs.

The age range of participants was about 18 to 100 years, with residence in some 25 US areas. Each participant's cohort was designated according to participant-reported clinical history. Cohort 3 donors were reported recovered after two negative PCRs, clearance, or symptom resolution. Sequencing was performed with immunoSEQ multiplex PCR; in TCRdb, only in-frame clones are kept and a portion is missing. The sample yields around 170,000 clones, 88% seen once. Between the trimmed V and J ends, which lost 4 bases and 8 bases, there was a span of 17 bases. The germline V gene encodes CDR1 SGHDN and CDR2 FVKESK. This CDR3 has 14 amino acids.

The sample comprised PBMCs or T cells enriched from blood (not recorded which). The chain combines TRBV14 with TRBJ1-1; D possibly corresponds to TRBD1 (5 bases). This clonotype was obtained from a woman aged 18-29 years who had recovered from COVID-19. DNA for the CDR3: TGTGCCAGCAGCCTGTACACAGGTTCTCCCGAAGCTTTCTTT. It encodes CASSLYTGSPEAFF.